This T cell receptor beta chain was sequenced during a study of blood T cell repertoires in COVID-19. CDR3 length: 16 amino acids. Germline CDR1 is MDHEN and CDR2 is SYDVKM. Trimming left V 6 bases short and J 2 bases short, with 17 bases between. TCRdb keeps only in-frame clones here, not all; method: immunoSEQ multiplex PCR. The sample records around 200,000 clones, 80% to 90% being singletons. V and J are TRBV28 and TRBJ1-5; D gene ambiguous. Sequences were obtained from peripheral blood. The source is a man in his fifties with active or convalescent COVID-19. CDR3 amino acids: CASSPLFPTGNQPQHF. The CDR3 bases are TGTGCCAGCAGCCCCCTTTTTCCAACGGGCAATCAGCCCCAGCATTTT.